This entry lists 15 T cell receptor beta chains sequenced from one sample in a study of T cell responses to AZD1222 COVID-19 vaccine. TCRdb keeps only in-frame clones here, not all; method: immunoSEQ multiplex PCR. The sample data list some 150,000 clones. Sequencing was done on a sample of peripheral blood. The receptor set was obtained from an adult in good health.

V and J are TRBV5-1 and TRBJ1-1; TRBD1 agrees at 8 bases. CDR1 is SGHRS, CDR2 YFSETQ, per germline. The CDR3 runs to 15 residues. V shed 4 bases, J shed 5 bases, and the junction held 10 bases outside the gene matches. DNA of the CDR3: TGCGCCAGCAGCCCCACTCAGGGGGCAGGGACTGAAGCTTTCTTT. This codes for CASSPTQGAGTEAFF.

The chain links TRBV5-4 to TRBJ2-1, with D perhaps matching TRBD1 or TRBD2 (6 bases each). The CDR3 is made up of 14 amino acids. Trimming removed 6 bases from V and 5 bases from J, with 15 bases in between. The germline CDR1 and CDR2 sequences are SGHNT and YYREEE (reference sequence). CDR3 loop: CASTWGAGNNEQFF. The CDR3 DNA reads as TGTGCCAGCACGTGGGGGGCCGGTAACAATGAGCAGTTCTTC. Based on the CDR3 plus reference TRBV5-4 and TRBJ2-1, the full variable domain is ETGVTQSPTHLIKTRGQQVTLRCSSQSGHNTVSWYQQALGQGPQFIFQYYREEENGRGNFPPRFSGLQFPNYSSELNVNALELDDSALYLCASTWGAGNNEQFFGPGTRLTVL.

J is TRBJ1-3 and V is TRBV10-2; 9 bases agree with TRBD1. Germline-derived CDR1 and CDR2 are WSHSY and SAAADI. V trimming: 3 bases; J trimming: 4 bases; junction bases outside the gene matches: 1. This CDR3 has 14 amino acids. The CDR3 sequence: CASSEQGAGNTIYF. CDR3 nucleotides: TGCGCCAGCAGTGAACAGGGGGCGGGAAACACCATATATTTT.

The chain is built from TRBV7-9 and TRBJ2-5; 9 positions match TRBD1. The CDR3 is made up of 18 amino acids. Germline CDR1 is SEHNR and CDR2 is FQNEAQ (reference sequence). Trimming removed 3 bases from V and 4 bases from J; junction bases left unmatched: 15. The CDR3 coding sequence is TGTGCCAGCAGCTTTTGGACAGGGGCCCTTCGGTATGGAGAGACCCAGTACTTC. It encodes CASSFWTGALRYGETQYF.

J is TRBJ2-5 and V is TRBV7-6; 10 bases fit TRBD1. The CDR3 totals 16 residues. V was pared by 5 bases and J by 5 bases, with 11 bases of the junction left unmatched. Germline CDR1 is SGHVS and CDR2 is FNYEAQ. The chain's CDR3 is CASSPRDRGVPETQYF. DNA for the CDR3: TGTGCCAGCAGCCCCAGGGACAGGGGAGTTCCCGAGACCCAGTACTTC.

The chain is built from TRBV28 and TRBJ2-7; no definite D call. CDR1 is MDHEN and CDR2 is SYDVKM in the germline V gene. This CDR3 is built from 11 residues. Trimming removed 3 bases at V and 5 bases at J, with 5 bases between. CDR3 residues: CASSFYHEQYF. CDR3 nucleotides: TGTGCCAGCAGTTTTTACCACGAGCAGTACTTC. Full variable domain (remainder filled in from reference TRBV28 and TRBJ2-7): DVKVTQSSRYLVKRTGEKVFLECVQDMDHENMFWYRQDPGLGLRLIYFSYDVKMKEKGDIPEGYSVSREKKERFSLILESASTNQTSMYLCASSFYHEQYFGPGTRLTVT.

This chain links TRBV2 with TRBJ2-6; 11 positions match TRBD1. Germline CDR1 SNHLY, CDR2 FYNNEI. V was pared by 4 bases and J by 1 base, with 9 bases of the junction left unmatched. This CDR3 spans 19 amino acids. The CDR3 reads CASSGKLGQGVSGANVLTF. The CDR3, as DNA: TGTGCCAGCAGTGGAAAGTTGGGACAGGGGGTTTCTGGGGCCAACGTCCTGACTTTC. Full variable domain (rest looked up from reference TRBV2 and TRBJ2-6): EPEVTQTPSHQVTQMGQEVILRCVPISNHLYFYWYRQILGQKVEFLVSFYNNEISEKSEIFDDQFSVERPDGSNFTLKIRSTKLEDSAMYFCASSGKLGQGVSGANVLTFGAGSRLTVL.

The CDR3 DNA sequence: TGTGCCAGCAGCTTGACAGGGAACACCGGGGAGCTGTTTTTT. This encodes CASSLTGNTGELFF. V is TRBV7-3 and J is TRBJ2-2; TRBD1 might be the D (6 bases). This CDR3 has 14 amino acids. Germline assignment: CDR1 SGHTA and CDR2 FQGTGA. Trimming removed 3 bases from V and 1 base from J, with 6 bases in between. The full variable domain, with the rest looked up from reference TRBV7-3 and TRBJ2-2, is GAGVSQTPSNKVTEKGKYVELRCDPISGHTALYWYRQSLGQGPEFLIYFQGTGAADDSGLPNDRFFAVRPEGSVSTLKIQRTERGDSAVYLCASSLTGNTGELFFGEGSRLTVL.

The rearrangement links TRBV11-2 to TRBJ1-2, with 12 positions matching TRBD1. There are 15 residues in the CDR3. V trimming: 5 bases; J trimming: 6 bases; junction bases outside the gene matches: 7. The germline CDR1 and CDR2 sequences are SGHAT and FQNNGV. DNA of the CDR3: TGTGCCAGCAGCGCCTGGGACAGGGGGCGCGATGGCTACACCTTC. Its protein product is CASSAWDRGRDGYTF.

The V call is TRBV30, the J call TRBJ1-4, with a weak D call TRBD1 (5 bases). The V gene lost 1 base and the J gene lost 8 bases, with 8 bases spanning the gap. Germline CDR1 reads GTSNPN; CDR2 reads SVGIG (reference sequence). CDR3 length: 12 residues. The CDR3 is CAWSGTREKLFF. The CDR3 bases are TGTGCCTGGAGTGGGACACGGGAAAAACTGTTTTTT.

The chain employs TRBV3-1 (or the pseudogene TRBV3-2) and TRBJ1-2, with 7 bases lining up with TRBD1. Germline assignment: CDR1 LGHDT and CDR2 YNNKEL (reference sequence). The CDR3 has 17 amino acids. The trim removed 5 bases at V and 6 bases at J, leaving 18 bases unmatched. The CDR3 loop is CASSARDSRVWWDGYTF. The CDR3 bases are TGTGCCAGCAGCGCCCGGGACAGTCGGGTTTGGTGGGATGGCTACACCTTC.

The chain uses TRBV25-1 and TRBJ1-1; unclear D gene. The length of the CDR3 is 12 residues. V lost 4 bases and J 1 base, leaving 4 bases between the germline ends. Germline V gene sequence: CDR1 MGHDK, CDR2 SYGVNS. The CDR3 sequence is CASSVSNTEAFF. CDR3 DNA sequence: TGTGCCAGCAGTGTCTCGAACACTGAAGCTTTCTTT.

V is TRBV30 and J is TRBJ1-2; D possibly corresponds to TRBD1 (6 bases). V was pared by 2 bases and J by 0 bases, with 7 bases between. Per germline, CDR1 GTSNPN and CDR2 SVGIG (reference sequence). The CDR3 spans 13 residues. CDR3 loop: CAWSTGPNYGYTF. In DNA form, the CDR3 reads TGTGCCTGGAGTACAGGGCCTAACTATGGCTACACCTTC.

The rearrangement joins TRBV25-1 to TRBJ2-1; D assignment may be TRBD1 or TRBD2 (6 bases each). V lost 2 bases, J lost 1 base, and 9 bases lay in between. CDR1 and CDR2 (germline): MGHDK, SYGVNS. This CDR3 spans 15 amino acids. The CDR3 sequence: CASSERGESYNEQFF. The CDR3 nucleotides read TGTGCCAGCAGTGAAAGGGGGGAATCCTACAATGAGCAGTTCTTC.

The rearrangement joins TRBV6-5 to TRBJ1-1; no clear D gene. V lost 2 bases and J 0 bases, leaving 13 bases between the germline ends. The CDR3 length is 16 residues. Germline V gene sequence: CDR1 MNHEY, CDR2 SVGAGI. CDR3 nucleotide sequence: TGTGCCAGCAGTTACAGTAGGAACCCAATGAACACTGAAGCTTTCTTT. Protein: CASSYSRNPMNTEAFF.